This entry lists 13 T cell receptor beta chains sequenced from one sample in a study of CD8 T cells in ankylosing spondylitis. TCRdb called the 5' RACE reads again in MiXCR, with one record for every CDR3 protein. Among about 240,000 distinct CDR3 sequences, around 9.1% were seen once, and the ten largest hold 6.8%. Material for sequencing was blood, either unsorted or a sorted T cell fraction (not recorded which). The source is a male donor with ankylosing spondylitis or in good health (not recorded which).

This clonotype was seen at least ten times. The V and J genes are TRBV4-1 and TRBJ2-4; D perhaps matches TRBD1 (5 bases). The length of the CDR3 is 13 residues. Looked up from germline, CDR1 is MGHRA and CDR2 is YSYEKL. The ends were cut back, 5 bases at V and 7 bases at J, with 12 bases in the middle. The CDR3 spells CASSFQGENIQYF. The CDR3 nucleotides read TGCGCCAGCAGCTTCCAGGGTGAGAACATTCAGTACTTC.

This clonotype was seen a handful of times. The chain joins TRBV29-1 to TRBJ1-1, with a weak D call TRBD1 (6 bases). The CDR3 has 14 residues. Trimming pared 8 bases from V and 0 bases from J, leaving 16 bases between. Germline assignment: CDR1 SQVTM and CDR2 ANQGSEA. The CDR3 DNA is TGCAGCCACATTGGGGGCCCTATGAACACTGAAGCTTTCTTT. As protein: CSHIGGPMNTEAFF.

This clonotype was counted ten times or more. CDR3 nucleotide sequence: TGTGCCAGCAGCTTAGTTAGTCCCGCAGTGGAGACCCAGTACTTC. Residues: CASSLVSPAVETQYF. The chain has TRBV7-2 and TRBJ2-5; D not certain. The germline CDR1 and CDR2 sequences are SGHTA and FQGNSA. The CDR3 is 15 amino acids. V shed 1 base and J shed 5 bases, with 14 bases lying between them.

This clonotype occurred many times. The chain recombines TRBV7-2 with TRBJ2-7, with D maybe TRBD2 (6 bases). The CDR3 spans 11 residues. Germline V gene sequence: CDR1 SGHTA, CDR2 FQGNSA. Trimming shortened V by 6 bases and J by 5 bases, and 8 bases separated the two germline ends. The CDR3 DNA reads TGTGCCAGCAGGGGCGGGAACGAGCAGTACTTC. Its translation: CASRGGNEQYF.

This clonotype was seen at least ten times. This chain joins TRBV10-2 and TRBJ2-5, with D hard to call. The V and J ends lost 10 bases and 3 bases respectively, with 9 bases between them. CDR3 length: 11 amino acids. The V gene's germline CDR1 is WSHSY and CDR2 SAAADI. CDR3 sequence: CATALKETQYF. The DNA of the CDR3 is TGCGCCACCGCACTAAAAGAGACCCAGTACTTC.

This chain uses TRBV3-1 with TRBJ2-5; a weak D match, TRBD2 (6 bases). CDR1 and CDR2 from the germline V gene are LGHDT and YNNKEL (reference sequence). V was pared by 1 base and J by 3 bases, with 6 bases between. The length of the CDR3 is 13 residues. This chain's CDR3 is CASSQAGEETQYF. CDR3 nucleotides: TGTGCCAGCAGCCAAGCGGGGGAAGAGACCCAGTACTTC.

This clonotype was counted ten times or more. J is TRBJ2-1 and V is TRBV12-3 or TRBV12-4; TRBD2 is a possible D gene (6 bases). This CDR3 has 12 residues. The germline V and J ends were trimmed by 7 bases and 8 bases, with 12 bases remaining between them. CDR3 coding DNA: TGTGCCAGCACCCGTTGGAGGGATGAGCAGTTCTTC. Its protein product is CASTRWRDEQFF.

This clonotype was observed at least ten times. This sequence joins TRBV7-8 and TRBJ2-2; 8 bases fit TRBD1. Unmatched junction bases numbered 8, after V lost 1 base and J lost 7 bases. The CDR3 runs 16 residues. Per the germline V gene, CDR1 is SGHVS and CDR2 is FQNEAQ. The CDR3 reads CASSLEVQGANGELFF. The CDR3 DNA reads TGTGCCAGCAGCTTAGAAGTGCAGGGGGCAAACGGGGAGCTGTTTTTT.

There are many counts of this clonotype. The rearrangement links TRBV20-1 to TRBJ2-4; D not resolved. CDR3 length: 13 amino acids. Germline CDR1 DFQATT, CDR2 SNEGSKA (reference sequence). Trimming shortened V by 3 bases and J by 7 bases, and 13 bases separated the two germline ends. The CDR3 DNA sequence: TGCAGTGCTAGGGGTCCCGTCGAGAACATTCAGTACTTC. Encoded protein: CSARGPVENIQYF.

This clonotype was picked up many times. The chain couples TRBV18 to TRBJ1-2; no firm D call. The CDR3 is 14 residues long. Looked up from germline, CDR1 is KGHSH and CDR2 is LQKENI. With 3 bases removed from V and 2 bases from J, the gap between germline ends came to 10 bases. For the CDR3, the DNA is TGTGCCAGCTCACCTTCATCGGACAACTATGGCTACACCTTC. This encodes CASSPSSDNYGYTF. Full variable domain (missing parts from reference TRBV18 and TRBJ1-2): NAGVMQNPRHLVRRRGQEARLRCSPMKGHSHVYWYRQLPEEGLKFMVYLQKENIIDESGMPKERFSAEFPKEGPSILRIQQVVRGDSAAYFCASSPSSDNYGYTFGSGTRLTVV.

At least ten counts were recorded for this clonotype. This chain connects TRBV12-3 or TRBV12-4 to TRBJ1-2; D gene uncertain. V was pared by 1 base and J by 5 bases, with 8 bases between. The CDR3 sequence is 13 residues long. The CDR3 is CASSLDGVYGYTF. For the CDR3, the DNA is TGTGCCAGCAGTTTAGATGGTGTGTATGGCTACACCTTC.

The table lists this clonotype with a few counts. The J gene is TRBJ2-7, the V gene TRBV7-2; D is unresolved. V was trimmed by 4 bases and J by 3 bases, leaving 16 bases between them. The CDR3 is 15 residues long. Looked up from germline, CDR1 is SGHTA and CDR2 is FQGNSA. The CDR3 is CASSSTGASYYEQYF. In DNA form, the CDR3 reads TGTGCCAGCAGCTCCACCGGCGCCTCCTACTACGAGCAGTACTTC.

The genes are TRBV5-1 and TRBJ2-3; D may match TRBD1 or TRBD2 (6 bases each). The CDR3 contains 14 residues. Trimming cost V 1 base and J 6 bases, with 12 bases left between them. Germline V gene data show CDR1 as SGHRS and CDR2 as YFSETQ. CDR3 in amino acids: CASSLNGGEDTQYF. The CDR3 DNA sequence: TGCGCCAGCAGCTTGAACGGGGGCGAGGATACGCAGTATTTT.